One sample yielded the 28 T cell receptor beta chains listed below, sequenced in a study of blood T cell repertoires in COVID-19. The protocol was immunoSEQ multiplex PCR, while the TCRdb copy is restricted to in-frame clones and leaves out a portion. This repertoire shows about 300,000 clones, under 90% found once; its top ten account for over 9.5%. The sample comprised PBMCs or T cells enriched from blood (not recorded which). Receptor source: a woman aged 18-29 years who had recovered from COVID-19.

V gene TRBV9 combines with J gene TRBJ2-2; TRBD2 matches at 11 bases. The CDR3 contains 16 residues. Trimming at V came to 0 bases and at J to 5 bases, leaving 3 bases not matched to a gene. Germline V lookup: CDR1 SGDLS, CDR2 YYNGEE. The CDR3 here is CASSVATSGSTGELFF. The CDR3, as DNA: TGTGCCAGCAGCGTAGCTACTAGCGGGAGTACCGGGGAGCTGTTTTTT.

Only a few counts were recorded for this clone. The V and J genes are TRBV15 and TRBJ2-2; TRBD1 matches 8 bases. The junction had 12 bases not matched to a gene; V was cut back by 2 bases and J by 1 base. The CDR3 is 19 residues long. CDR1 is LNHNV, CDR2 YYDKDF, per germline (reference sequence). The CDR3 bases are TGTGCCACCAGCAGACCGCCAGGGGGCCCCGACGTGAACACCGGGGAGCTGTTTTTT. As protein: CATSRPPGGPDVNTGELFF.

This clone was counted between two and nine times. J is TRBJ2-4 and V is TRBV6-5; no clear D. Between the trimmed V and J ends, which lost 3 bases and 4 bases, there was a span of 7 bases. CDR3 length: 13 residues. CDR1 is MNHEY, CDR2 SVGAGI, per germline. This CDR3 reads CASSYGEKNIQYF. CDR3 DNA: TGTGCCAGCAGTTATGGAGAGAAAAACATTCAGTACTTC.

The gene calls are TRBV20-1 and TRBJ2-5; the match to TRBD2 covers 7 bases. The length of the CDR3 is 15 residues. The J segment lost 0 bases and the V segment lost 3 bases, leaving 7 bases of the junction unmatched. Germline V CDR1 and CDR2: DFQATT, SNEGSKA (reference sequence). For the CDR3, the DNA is TGCAGTGCTAGTCGCGGGGGAGATTACCAAGAGACCCAGTACTTC. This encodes CSASRGGDYQETQYF.

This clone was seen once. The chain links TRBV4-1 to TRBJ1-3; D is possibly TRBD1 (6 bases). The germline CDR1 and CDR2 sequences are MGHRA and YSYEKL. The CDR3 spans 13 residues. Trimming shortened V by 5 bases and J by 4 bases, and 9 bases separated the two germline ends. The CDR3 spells CASSSGQGNTIYF. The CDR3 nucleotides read TGCGCCAGCAGCTCCGGACAGGGAAACACCATATATTTT.

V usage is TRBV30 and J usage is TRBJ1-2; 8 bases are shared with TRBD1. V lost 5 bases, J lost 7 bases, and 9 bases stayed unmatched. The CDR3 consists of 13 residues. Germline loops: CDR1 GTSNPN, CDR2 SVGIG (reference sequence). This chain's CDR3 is CAWSATGDIGYTF. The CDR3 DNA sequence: TGTGCCTGGTCCGCGACAGGGGATATTGGCTACACCTTC.

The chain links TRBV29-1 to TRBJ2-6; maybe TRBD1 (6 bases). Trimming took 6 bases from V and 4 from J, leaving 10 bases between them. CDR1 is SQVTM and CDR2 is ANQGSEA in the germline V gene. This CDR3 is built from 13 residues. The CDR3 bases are TGCAGCGTCGCAGGGGTCGGGGCCAACGTCCTGACTTTC. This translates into CSVAGVGANVLTF. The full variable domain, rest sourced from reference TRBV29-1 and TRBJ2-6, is SAVISQKPSRDICQRGTSLTIQCQVDSQVTMMFWYRQQPGQSLTLIATANQGSEATYESGFVIDKFPISRPNLTFSTLTVSNMSPEDSSIYLCSVAGVGANVLTFGAGSRLTVL.

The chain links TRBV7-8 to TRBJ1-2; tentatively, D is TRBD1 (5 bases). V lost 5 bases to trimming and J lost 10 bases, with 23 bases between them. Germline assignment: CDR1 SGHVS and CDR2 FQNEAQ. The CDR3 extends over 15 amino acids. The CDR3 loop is CASSRSVRGDLDYTF. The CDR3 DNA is TGTGCCAGCAGCCGATCGGTGCGGGGGGATTTGGACTACACCTTC.

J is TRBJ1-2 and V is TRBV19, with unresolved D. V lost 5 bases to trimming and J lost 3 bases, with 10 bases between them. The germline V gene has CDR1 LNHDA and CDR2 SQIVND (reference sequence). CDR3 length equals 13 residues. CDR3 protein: CASSVGPYYGYTF. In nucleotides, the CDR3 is TGTGCCAGTAGTGTTGGGCCCTACTATGGCTACACCTTC.

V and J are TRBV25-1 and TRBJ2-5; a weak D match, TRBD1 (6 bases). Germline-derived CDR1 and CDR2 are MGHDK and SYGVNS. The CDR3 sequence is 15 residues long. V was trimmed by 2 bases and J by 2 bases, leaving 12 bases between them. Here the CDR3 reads CASSEQRQAQETQYF. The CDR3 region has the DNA TGTGCCAGCAGTGAACAGAGACAGGCACAAGAGACCCAGTACTTC.

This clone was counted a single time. The CDR3 DNA reads TGTGCCAGCAGCCCCTTCGACAGGGAACAGCCCCAGCATTTT. Residues: CASSPFDREQPQHF. The chain links TRBV7-9 to TRBJ1-5; TRBD1 aligns across 7 bases. This CDR3 is built from 14 residues. Trimming removed 5 bases from V and 7 bases from J; junction bases left unmatched: 8. Germline CDR1 and CDR2: SEHNR and FQNEAQ (reference sequence).

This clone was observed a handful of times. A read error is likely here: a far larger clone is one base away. This CDR3 reads CASSRDYEQYF. CDR3 nucleotides: TGCGCCAGCAGTCGGGACTACGAGCAGTACTTC. This chain links TRBV10-2 with TRBJ2-7; TRBD2 is a possible D gene (5 bases). V lost 5 bases to trimming and J lost 3 bases, with 5 bases between them. Germline CDR1 and CDR2: WSHSY and SAAADI. CDR3 length: 11 amino acids.

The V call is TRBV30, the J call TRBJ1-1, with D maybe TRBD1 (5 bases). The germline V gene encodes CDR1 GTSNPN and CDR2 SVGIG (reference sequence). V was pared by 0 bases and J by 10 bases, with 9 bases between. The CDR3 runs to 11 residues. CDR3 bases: TGTGCCTGGAGTGTCCGACAGAGAGCTTTCTTT. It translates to CAWSVRQRAFF.

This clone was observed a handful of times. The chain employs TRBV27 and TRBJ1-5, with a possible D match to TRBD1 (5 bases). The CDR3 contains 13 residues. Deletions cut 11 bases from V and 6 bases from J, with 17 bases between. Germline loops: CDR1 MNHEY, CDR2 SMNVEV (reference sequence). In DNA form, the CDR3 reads TGTGCCTCCGGGGGGGTGGAGGGTCAGCCCCAGCATTTT. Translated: CASGGVEGQPQHF.

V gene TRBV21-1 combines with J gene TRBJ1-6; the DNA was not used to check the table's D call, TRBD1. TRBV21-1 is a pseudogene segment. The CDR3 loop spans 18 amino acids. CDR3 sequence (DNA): TGTGCCAGCAGCCATTTAGAAATGGACAGCTCGACTAATTCACCCCTCCACTTT. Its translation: CASSHLEMDSSTNSPLHF.

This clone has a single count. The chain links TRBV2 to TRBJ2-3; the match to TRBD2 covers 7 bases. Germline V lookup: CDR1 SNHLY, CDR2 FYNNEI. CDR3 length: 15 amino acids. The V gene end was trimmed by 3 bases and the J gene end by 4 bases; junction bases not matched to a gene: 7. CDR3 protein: CASSDPSGLADTQYF. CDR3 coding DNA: TGTGCCAGCAGTGACCCCAGCGGACTAGCAGATACGCAGTATTTT.

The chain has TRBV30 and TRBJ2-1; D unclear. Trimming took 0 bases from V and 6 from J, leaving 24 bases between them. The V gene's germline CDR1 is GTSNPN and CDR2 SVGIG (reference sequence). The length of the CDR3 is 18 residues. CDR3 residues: CAWSVPYPVTMFGNEQFF. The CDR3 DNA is TGTGCCTGGAGTGTACCTTATCCGGTTACGATGTTTGGCAATGAGCAGTTCTTC.

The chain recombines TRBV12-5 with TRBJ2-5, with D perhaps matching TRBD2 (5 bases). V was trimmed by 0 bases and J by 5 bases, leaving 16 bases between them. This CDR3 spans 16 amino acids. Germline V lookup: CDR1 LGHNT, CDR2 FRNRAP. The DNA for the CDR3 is TGTGCTAGTGGTTTGGTACACGCGGGTGTTGGGGAGACCCAGTACTTC. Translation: CASGLVHAGVGETQYF.

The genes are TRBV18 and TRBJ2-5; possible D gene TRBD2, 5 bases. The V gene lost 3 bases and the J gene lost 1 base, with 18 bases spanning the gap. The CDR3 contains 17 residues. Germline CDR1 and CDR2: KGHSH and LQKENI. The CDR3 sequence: CASSPRGGGAPQETQYF. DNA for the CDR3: TGTGCCAGCTCACCTCGAGGAGGCGGAGCCCCCCAAGAGACCCAGTACTTC.

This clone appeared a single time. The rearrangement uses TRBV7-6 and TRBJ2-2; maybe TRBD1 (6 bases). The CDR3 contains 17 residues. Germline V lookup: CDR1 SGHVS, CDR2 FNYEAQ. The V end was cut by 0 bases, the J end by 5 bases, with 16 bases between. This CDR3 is CASSLAAPVRGTGELFF. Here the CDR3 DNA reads TGTGCCAGCAGCTTAGCGGCTCCGGTTAGGGGGACCGGGGAGCTGTTTTTT.

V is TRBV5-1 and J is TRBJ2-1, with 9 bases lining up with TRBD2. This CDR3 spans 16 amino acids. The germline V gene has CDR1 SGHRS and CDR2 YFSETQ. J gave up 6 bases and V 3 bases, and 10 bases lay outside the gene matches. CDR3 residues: CASSSPGLAISNEQFF. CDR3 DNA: TGCGCCAGCAGCTCACCGGGACTAGCTATTAGCAATGAGCAGTTCTTC.

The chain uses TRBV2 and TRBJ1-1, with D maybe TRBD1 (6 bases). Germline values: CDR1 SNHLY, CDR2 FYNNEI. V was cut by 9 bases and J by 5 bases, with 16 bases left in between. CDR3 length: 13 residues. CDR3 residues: CASNLQGGTEAFF. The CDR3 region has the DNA TGTGCCAGTAACCTACAGGGTGGGACTGAAGCTTTCTTT. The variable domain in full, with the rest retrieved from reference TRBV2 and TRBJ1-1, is EPEVTQTPSHQVTQMGQEVILRCVPISNHLYFYWYRQILGQKVEFLVSFYNNEISEKSEIFDDQFSVERPDGSNFTLKIRSTKLEDSAMYFCASNLQGGTEAFFGQGTRLTVV.

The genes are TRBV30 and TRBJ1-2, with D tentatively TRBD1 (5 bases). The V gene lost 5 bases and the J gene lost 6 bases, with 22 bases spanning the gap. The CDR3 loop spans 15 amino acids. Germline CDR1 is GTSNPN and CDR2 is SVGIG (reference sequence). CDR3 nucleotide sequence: TGTGCCTGGTTTACGCCTGGGGCCGGAGCCCATGGCTACACCTTC. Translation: CAWFTPGAGAHGYTF.

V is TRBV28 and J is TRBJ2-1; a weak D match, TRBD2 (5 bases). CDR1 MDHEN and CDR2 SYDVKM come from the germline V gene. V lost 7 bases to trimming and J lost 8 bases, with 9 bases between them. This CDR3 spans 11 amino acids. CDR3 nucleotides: TGTGCCAGCATCGGGATCGATGAGCAGTTCTTC. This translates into CASIGIDEQFF. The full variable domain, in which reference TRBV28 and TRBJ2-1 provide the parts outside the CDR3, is DVKVTQSSRYLVKRTGEKVFLECVQDMDHENMFWYRQDPGLGLRLIYFSYDVKMKEKGDIPEGYSVSREKKERFSLILESASTNQTSMYLCASIGIDEQFFGPGTRLTVL.

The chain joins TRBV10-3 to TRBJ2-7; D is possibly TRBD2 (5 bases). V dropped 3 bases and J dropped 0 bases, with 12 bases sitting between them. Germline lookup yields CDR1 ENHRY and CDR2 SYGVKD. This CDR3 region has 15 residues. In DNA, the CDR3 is TGTGCCATCAGTGATCGAGGGCGAACCTCCTACGAGCAGTACTTC. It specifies CAISDRGRTSYEQYF.

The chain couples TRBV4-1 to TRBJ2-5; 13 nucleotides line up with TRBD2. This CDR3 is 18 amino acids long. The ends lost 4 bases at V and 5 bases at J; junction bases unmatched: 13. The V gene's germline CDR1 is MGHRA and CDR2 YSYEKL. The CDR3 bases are TGCGCCAGCAGCCCCCATTCTGGACTAGCGGGAGACTGGGAGACCCAGTACTTC. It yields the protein CASSPHSGLAGDWETQYF.

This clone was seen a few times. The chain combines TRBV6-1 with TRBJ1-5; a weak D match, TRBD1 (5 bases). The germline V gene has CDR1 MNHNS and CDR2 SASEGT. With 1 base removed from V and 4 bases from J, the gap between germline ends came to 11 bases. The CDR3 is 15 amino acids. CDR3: CASSEGRVGNQPQHF. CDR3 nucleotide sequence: TGTGCCAGCAGTGAAGGCAGGGTAGGGAATCAGCCCCAGCATTTT.

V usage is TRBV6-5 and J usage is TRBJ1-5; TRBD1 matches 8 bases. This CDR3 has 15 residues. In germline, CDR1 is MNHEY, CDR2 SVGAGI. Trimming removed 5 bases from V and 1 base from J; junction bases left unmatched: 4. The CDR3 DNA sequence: TGTGCCAGCAGTCGACAGGGGTCGAGCAATCAGCCCCAGCATTTT. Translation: CASSRQGSSNQPQHF.